This TCR beta chain was identified during a study of T-cell reconstitution after alpha-beta-depleted transplantation in children. The germline CDR1 and CDR2 sequences are DFQATT and SNEGSKA (reference sequence). CDR3 length equals 12 residues. The V gene lost 0 bases and the J gene lost 3 bases, with 6 bases spanning the gap. Study results and limitations: It was reported that alpha-beta T cells came from several hundred expanded graft clones (about two months after transplant). After one year, T-cell counts and TCRbeta diversity mostly came from new T cells. Surviving thymic progenitors and recipient T cells were the source of high TCRbeta diversity at day 60 in some patients.

Preparation of the TCRbeta library was carried out with unique molecular identifiers. One entry per CDR3 protein, called by TCRdb with MiXCR from the PCR reads. The table has about 590,000 distinct CDR3 sequences, roughly 13% seen once. There are many counts of this clonotype. Antigen: not known. Sample: PBMCs, mostly from graft donor cells, taken 360 days after TCRalphabeta/CD19-depleted stem cell transplant. The chain carries TRBV20-1 and TRBJ2-7, with D possibly being TRBD2 (5 bases). The clonotype comes from a male patient between 10 and 17 years old who had a stem cell transplant for acute myeloid leukemia, so the T cells may come from the graft donor. The CDR3 coding sequence is TGCAGTGCTAGAGAAGGGAGCTACGAGCAGTACTTC. Translating it yields CSAREGSYEQYF.